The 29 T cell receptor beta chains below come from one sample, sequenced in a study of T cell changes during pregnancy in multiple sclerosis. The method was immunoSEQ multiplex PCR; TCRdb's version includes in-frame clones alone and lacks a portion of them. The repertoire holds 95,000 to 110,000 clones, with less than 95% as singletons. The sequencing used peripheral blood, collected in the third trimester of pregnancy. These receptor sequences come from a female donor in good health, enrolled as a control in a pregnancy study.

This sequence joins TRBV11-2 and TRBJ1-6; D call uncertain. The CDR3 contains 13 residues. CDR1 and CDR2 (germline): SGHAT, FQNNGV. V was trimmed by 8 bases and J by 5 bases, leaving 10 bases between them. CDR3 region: CASGGGNNSPLHF. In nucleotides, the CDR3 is TGTGCCAGCGGAGGTGGTAATAATTCACCCCTCCACTTT. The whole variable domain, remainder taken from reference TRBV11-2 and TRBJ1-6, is EAGVAQSPRYKIIEKRQSVAFWCNPISGHATLYWYQQILGQGPKLLIQFQNNGVVDDSQLPKDRFSAERLKGVDSTLKIQPAKLEDSAVYLCASGGGNNSPLHFGNGTRLTVT.

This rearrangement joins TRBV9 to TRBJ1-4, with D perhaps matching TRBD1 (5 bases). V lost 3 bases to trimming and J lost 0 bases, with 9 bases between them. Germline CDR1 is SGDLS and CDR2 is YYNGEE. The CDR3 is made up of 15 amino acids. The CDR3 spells CASSAGGATNEKLFF. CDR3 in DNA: TGTGCCAGCAGCGCAGGAGGGGCAACTAATGAAAAACTGTTTTTT. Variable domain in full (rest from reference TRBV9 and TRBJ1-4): DSGVTQTPKHLITATGQRVTLRCSPRSGDLSVYWYQQSLDQGLQFLIQYYNGEERAKGNILERFSAQQFPDLHSELNLSSLELGDSALYFCASSAGGATNEKLFFGSGTQLSVL.

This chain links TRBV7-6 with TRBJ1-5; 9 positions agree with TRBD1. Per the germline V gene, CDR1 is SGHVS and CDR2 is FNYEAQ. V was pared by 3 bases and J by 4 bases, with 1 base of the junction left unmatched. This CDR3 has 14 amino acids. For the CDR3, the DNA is TGTGCCAGCAGCTTTGGACAGGGGAATCAGCCCCAGCATTTT. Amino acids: CASSFGQGNQPQHF.

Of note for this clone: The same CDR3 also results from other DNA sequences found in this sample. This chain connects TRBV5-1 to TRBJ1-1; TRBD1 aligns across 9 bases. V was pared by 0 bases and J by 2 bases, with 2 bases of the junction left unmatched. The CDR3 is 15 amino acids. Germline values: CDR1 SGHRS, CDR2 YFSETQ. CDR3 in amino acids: CASSLGQGGNTEAFF. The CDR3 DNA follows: TGCGCCAGCAGCTTGGGACAGGGGGGTAACACTGAAGCTTTCTTT.

CDR3 DNA: TGTGCCAGCAGCCCCCTGGGGTCAGGGGCGGCGGTCTATGGCTACACCTTC. This gives the protein CASSPLGSGAAVYGYTF. The rearrangement uses TRBV11-3 and TRBJ1-2, with a weak D call TRBD1 (6 bases). The CDR3 length is 17 residues. V was cut by 5 bases and J by 4 bases, with 23 bases left in between. Germline values: CDR1 SGHNT, CDR2 YENEEA.

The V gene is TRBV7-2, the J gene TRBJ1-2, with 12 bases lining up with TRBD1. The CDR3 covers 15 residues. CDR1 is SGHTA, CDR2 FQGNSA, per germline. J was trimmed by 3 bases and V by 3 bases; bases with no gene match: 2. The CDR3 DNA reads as TGTGCCAGCAGCTTGGGACAGGGGGCGTACTATGGCTACACCTTC. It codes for CASSLGQGAYYGYTF.

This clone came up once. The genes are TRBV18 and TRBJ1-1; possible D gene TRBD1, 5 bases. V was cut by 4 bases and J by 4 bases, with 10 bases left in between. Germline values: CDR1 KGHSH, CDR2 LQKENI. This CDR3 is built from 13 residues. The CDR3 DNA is TGTGCCAGCTCACAGCAGGGTGGCACTGAAGCTTTCTTT. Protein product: CASSQQGGTEAFF.

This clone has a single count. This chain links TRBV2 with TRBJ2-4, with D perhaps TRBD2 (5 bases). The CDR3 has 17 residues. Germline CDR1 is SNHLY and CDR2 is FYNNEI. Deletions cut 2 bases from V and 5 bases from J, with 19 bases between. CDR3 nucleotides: TGTGCCAGCAGTGAACGCGCCTTTATGGACTTAGAAAACATTCAGTACTTC. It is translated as CASSERAFMDLENIQYF.

CDR3 sequence reads: CASSGTQLRLYGYTF. The DNA for the CDR3 is TGTGCCAGCAGCGGGACTCAACTGCGCCTCTATGGCTACACCTTC. The V call is TRBV2, the J call TRBJ1-2; the D gene is possibly TRBD1 (5 bases). The CDR3 covers 15 residues. The ends were cut back, 6 bases at V and 4 bases at J, with 18 bases in the middle. The germline V gene has CDR1 SNHLY and CDR2 FYNNEI.

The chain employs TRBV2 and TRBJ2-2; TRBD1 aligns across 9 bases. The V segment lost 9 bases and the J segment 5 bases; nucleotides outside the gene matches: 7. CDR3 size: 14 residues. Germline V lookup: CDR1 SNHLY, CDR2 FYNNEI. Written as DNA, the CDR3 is TGTGCCAGAGCCGGGACAGGGAGTACCGGGGAGCTGTTTTTT. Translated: CARAGTGSTGELFF.

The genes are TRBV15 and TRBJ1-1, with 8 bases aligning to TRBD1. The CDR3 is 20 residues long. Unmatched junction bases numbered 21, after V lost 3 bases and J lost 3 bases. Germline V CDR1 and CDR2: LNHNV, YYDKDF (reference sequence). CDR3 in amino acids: CATSRTNTRTGNGRDTEAFF. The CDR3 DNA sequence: TGTGCCACCAGCAGGACGAATACACGGACAGGGAACGGCAGGGACACTGAAGCTTTCTTT.

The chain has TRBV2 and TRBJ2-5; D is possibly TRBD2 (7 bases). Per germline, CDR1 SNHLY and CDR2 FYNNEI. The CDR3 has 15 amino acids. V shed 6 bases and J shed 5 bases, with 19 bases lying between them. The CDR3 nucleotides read TGTGCCAGCAGCGGGGGAGGGGGGTTGAGGGAGACCCAGTACTTC. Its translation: CASSGGGGLRETQYF.

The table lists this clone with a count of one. In DNA form, the CDR3 reads TGTGCCAGCAGCCCTCGCGGGCCGGACACCGGGGAGCTGTTTTTT. Encoded protein: CASSPRGPDTGELFF. The chain uses TRBV9 and TRBJ2-2, with D perhaps matching TRBD2 (5 bases). V was cut by 4 bases and J by 3 bases, with 13 bases left in between. Germline CDR1 is SGDLS and CDR2 is YYNGEE. The CDR3 runs 15 residues.

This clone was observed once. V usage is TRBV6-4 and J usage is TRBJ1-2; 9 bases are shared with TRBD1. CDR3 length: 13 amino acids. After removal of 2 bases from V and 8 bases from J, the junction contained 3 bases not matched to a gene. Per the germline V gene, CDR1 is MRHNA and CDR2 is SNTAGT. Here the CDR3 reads CASSDPGTGGYTF. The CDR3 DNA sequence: TGTGCCAGCAGTGACCCCGGGACAGGGGGCTACACCTTC.

CDR3 in amino acids: CAIIGAMNTEAFF. The CDR3 DNA is TGTGCCATTATCGGAGCCATGAACACTGAAGCTTTCTTT. This chain connects TRBV10-3 to TRBJ1-1; D gene ambiguous. The germline V gene encodes CDR1 ENHRY and CDR2 SYGVKD. Trimming took off 9 bases at V and 0 bases at J, with 11 bases between the two ends. This CDR3 is built from 13 residues.

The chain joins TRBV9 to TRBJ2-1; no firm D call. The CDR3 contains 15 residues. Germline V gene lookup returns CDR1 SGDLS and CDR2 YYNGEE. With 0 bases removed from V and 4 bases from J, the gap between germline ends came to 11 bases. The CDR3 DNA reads TGTGCCAGCAGCGTAGGGGCCGACCGGTACAATGAGCAGTTCTTC. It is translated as CASSVGADRYNEQFF.

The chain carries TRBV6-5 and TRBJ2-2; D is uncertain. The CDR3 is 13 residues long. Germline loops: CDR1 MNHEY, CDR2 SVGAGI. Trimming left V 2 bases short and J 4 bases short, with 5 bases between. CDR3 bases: TGTGCCAGCAGTTACGGGCGCACCGGGGAGCTGTTTTTT. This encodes CASSYGRTGELFF.

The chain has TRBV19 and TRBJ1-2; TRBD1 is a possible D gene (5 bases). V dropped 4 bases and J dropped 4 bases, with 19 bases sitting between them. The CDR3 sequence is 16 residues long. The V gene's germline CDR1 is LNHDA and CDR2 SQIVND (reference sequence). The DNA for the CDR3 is TGTGCCAGTAGTACCCCGGGAGGGACCTCCTTCTATGGCTACACCTTC. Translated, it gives CASSTPGGTSFYGYTF. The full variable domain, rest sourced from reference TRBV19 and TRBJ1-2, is DGGITQSPKYLFRKEGQNVTLSCEQNLNHDAMYWYRQDPGQGLRLIYYSQIVNDFQKGDIAEGYSVSREKKESFPLTVTSAQKNPTAFYLCASSTPGGTSFYGYTFGSGTRLTVV.

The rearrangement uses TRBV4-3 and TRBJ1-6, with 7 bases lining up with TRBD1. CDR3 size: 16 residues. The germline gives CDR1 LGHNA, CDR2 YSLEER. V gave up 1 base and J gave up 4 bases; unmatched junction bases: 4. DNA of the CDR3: TGCGCCAGCAGCCAAGTAGGACAGGCATATAATTCACCCCTCCACTTT. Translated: CASSQVGQAYNSPLHF.

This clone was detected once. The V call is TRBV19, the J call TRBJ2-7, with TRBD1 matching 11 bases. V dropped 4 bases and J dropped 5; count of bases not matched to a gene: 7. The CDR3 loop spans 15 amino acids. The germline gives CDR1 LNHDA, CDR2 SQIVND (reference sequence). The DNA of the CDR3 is TGTGCCAGTAGTACCGGACAGGGGGCCGTCAACGAGCAGTACTTC. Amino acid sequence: CASSTGQGAVNEQYF. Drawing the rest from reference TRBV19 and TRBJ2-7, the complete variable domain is DGGITQSPKYLFRKEGQNVTLSCEQNLNHDAMYWYRQDPGQGLRLIYYSQIVNDFQKGDIAEGYSVSREKKESFPLTVTSAQKNPTAFYLCASSTGQGAVNEQYFGPGTRLTVT.

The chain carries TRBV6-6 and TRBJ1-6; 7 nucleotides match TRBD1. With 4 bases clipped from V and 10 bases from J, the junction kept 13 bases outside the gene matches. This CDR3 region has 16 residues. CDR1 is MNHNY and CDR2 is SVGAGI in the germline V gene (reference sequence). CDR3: CASSSGQNAKISPLHF. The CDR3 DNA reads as TGTGCCAGCAGTTCGGGACAGAATGCGAAGATCTCACCCCTCCACTTT.

The CDR3 nucleotides read TGTGCCAGCAGGCGGGACAGGTTTTACTCTGGGGCCAACGTCCTGACTTTC. This gives the protein CASRRDRFYSGANVLTF. This sequence joins TRBV7-2 and TRBJ2-6, with 8 bases matching TRBD1. The CDR3 is 17 amino acids. Germline V gives CDR1 SGHTA, CDR2 FQGNSA. Germline trimming cut 6 bases from V and 0 bases from J; bases unmatched to any gene: 7.

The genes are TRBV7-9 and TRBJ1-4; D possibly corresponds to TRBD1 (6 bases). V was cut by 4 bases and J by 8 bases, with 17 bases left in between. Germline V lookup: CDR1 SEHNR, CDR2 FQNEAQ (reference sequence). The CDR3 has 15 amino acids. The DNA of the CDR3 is TGTGCCAGCAGCTCACCGGGACAAGGGGAAGAAAAACTGTTTTTT. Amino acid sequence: CASSSPGQGEEKLFF.

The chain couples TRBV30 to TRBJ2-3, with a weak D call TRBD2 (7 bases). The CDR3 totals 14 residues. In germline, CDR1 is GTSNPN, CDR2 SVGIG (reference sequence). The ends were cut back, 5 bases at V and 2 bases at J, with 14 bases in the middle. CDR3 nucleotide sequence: TGTGCCTGGTCCGAGGGGGGGATCACAGATACGCAGTATTTT. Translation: CAWSEGGITDTQYF.

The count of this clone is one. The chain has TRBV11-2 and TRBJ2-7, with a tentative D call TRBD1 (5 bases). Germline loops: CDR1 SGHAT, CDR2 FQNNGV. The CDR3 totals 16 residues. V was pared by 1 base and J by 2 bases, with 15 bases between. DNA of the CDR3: TGTGCCAGCAGCTTAGTCCCGATGTCAGGGACCTACGAGCAGTACTTC. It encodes CASSLVPMSGTYEQYF.

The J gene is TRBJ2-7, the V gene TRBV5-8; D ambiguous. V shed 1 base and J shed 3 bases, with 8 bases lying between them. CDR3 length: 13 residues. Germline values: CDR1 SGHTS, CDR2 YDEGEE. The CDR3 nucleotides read TGTGCCAGCAGCTTGATTGTTCACTACGAGCAGTACTTC. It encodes CASSLIVHYEQYF.

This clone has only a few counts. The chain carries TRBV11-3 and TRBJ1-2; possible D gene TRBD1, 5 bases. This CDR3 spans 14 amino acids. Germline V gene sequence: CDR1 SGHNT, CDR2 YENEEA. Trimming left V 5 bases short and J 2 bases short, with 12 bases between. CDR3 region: CASSTSDRNYGYTF. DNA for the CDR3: TGTGCCAGCAGCACGTCTGACAGAAACTATGGCTACACCTTC. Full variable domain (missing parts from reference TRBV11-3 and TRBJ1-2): EAGVVQSPRYKIIEKKQPVAFWCNPISGHNTLYWYLQNLGQGPELLIRYENEEAVDDSQLPKDRFSAERLKGVDSTLKIQPAELGDSAVYLCASSTSDRNYGYTFGSGTRLTVV.

The CDR3 DNA sequence: TGTGCCAGCAGCCGGGGGAGGGCTCGATTGGACAATGAGCAGTTCTTC. Its protein product is CASSRGRARLDNEQFF. The chain is built from TRBV5-4 and TRBJ2-1; TRBD2 matches 7 bases. The CDR3 has 16 amino acids. CDR1 and CDR2 (germline): SGHNT, YYREEE (reference sequence). The V and J ends lost 4 bases and 5 bases, in that order; junction bases with no gene match: 12.

In DNA, the CDR3 is TGTGCTAGTGGTTTGGTGATTGGGGGCCGATACGAGCAGTACTTC. Translation gives CASGLVIGGRYEQYF. The genes are TRBV12-5 and TRBJ2-7, with D maybe TRBD1 (6 bases). The CDR3 has 15 residues. Germline V gene sequence: CDR1 LGHNT, CDR2 FRNRAP. V gave up 0 bases and J gave up 4 bases, with 13 bases separating them.